Included here is one TCR beta chain sequence, with context. Antigen: not known. This entry is derived from a study of CD8+ T cells in alopecia areata. General study findings and limits: Whereas mice showed it more clearly, TCR sharing across patients was murkier, possibly because of HLA. Relative to normal scalp, lesional scalp, especially alopecia totalis/universalis, showed higher clonality.

The authors extracted RNA and reverse transcribed it into cDNA as the sequencing template. Assay used: immunoSEQ multiplex PCR; TCRdb lists only in-frame clones, some missing. The data contain some 160,000 clones, approximately 60% of them singletons. The sequenced sample was CD8+ T cells sorted from blood. The receptor was isolated from a human donor in good health.

In nucleotides, the CDR3 is TGTGCCAGCAGCTTAGCTTTTGGGATGTTGGATCAGCCCCAGCATTTT. Its translation is CASSLAFGMLDQPQHF. The rearrangement joins TRBV7-2 to TRBJ1-5; D is unresolved. This CDR3 has 16 amino acids. Germline-derived CDR1 and CDR2 are SGHTA and FQGNSA. V lost 0 bases and J lost 5, with 14 bases in between. Combining the CDR3 with reference TRBV7-2 and TRBJ1-5 gives the whole variable domain GAGVSQSPSNKVTEKGKDVELRCDPISGHTALYWYRQSLGQGLEFLIYFQGNSAPDKSGLPSDRFSAERTGGSVSTLTIQRTQQEDSAVYLCASSLAFGMLDQPQHFGDGTRLSIL.